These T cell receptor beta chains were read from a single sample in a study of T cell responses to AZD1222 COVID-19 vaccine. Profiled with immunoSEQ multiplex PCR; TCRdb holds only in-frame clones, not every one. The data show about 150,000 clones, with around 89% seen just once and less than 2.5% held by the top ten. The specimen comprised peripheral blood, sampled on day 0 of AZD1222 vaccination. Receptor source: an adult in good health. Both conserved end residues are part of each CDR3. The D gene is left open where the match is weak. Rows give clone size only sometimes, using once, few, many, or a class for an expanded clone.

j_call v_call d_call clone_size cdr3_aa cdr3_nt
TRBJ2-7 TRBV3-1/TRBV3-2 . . CASSQDLASYEQYF TGTGCCAGCAGCCAAGATCTCGCGAGTTACGAGCAGTACTTC
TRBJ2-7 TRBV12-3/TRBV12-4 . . CASSTGVSEQYF TGTGCCAGCAGTACGGGGGTAAGCGAGCAGTACTTC
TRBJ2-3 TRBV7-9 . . CASSLAGARTDTQYF TGTGCCAGCAGCTTAGCGGGAGCGCGCACAGATACGCAGTATTTT
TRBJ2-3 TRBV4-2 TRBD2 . CASSRAGGGEDTQYF TGTGCCAGCAGCCGGGCGGGAGGCGGGGAAGATACGCAGTATTTT
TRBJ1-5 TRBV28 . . CASSLGGLPQHF TGTGCCAGCAGCTTGGGCGGCCTCCCCCAGCATTTT
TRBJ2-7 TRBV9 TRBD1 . CASSPRGQGHYEQYF TGTGCCAGCAGCCCCCGGGGACAGGGGCACTACGAGCAGTACTTC
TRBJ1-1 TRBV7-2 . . CASSLGGRTEAFF TGTGCCAGCAGCTTAGGTGGTCGGACTGAAGCTTTCTTT
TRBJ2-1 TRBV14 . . CASSPFGGRHSSYNEQFF TGTGCCAGCAGCCCATTCGGTGGGAGACACAGCTCCTACAATGAGCAGTTCTTC
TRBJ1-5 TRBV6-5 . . CASSYLEGPQHF TGTGCCAGCAGTTACCTCGAGGGGCCCCAGCATTTT
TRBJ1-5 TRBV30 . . CAWSVRGDQPQHF TGTGCCTGGAGTGTTAGGGGAGATCAGCCCCAGCATTTT
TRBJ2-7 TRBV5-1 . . CASSVRRLAYEQYF TGCGCCAGCAGCGTAAGGAGGTTAGCCTACGAGCAGTACTTC
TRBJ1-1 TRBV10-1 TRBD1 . CASSESTTRDRHLNTEAFF TGCGCCAGCAGTGAGTCAACTACCCGGGACAGGCATTTGAACACTGAAGCTTTCTTT
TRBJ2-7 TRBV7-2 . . CASSLAERGGSYEQYF TGTGCCAGCAGCTTAGCCGAGAGGGGGGGATCCTACGAGCAGTACTTC
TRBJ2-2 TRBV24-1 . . CATSSKNRLFEELFF TGTGCCACCAGCTCAAAGAACAGGTTATTCGAGGAGCTGTTTTTT
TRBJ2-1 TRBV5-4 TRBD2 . CASSLPLAGVRSYEQFF TGTGCCAGCAGCTTACCCCTAGCGGGAGTTAGGAGTTATGAGCAGTTCTTC
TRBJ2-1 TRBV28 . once CASYIRGSYNEQFF TGTGCCAGCTATATCCGAGGGAGTTACAATGAGCAGTTCTTC
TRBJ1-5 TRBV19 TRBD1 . CASSPTGGDQPQHF TGTGCCAGTAGCCCGACAGGGGGCGATCAGCCCCAGCATTTT
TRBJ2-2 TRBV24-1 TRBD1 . CATSVSGTGNTGELFF TGTGCCACCAGTGTCTCCGGGACAGGGAACACCGGGGAGCTGTTTTTT
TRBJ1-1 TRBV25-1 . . CASSAGVGPAFF TGTGCCAGCAGCGCGGGAGTGGGACCAGCTTTCTTT
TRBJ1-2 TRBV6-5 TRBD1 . CASSSAGQGDYGYTF TGTGCCAGCAGTTCCGCGGGACAGGGGGACTATGGCTACACCTTC
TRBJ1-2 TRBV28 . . CASRSTLYGYTF TGTGCCAGCCGATCAACGCTATATGGCTACACCTTC
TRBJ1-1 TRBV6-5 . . CASSWDLRGEAFF TGTGCCAGCAGTTGGGACCTTCGGGGTGAAGCTTTCTTT
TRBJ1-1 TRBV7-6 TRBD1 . CASSFTGATEAFF TGTGCCAGCAGCTTTACAGGGGCCACTGAAGCTTTCTTT
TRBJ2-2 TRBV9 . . CASSVIGLNTGELFF TGTGCCAGCAGCGTAATCGGACTGAACACCGGGGAGCTGTTTTTT
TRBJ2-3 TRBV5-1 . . CASSPPGGDTQYF TGCGCCAGCAGCCCACCCGGGGGAGATACGCAGTATTTT
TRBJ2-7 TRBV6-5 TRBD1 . CASSPVGTGAYEQYF TGTGCCAGCAGTCCAGTCGGGACAGGGGCCTACGAGCAGTACTTC
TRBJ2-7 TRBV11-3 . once CASSLHKDYEQYF TGTGCCAGCAGCTTACATAAGGACTACGAGCAGTACTTC
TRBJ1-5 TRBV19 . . CASQEGLGGAQPQHF TGTGCCAGTCAGGAAGGGCTGGGGGGGGCTCAGCCCCAGCATTTT
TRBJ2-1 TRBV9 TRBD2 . CASSVSGSPYNEQFF TGTGCCAGCAGCGTCAGCGGGAGCCCCTACAATGAGCAGTTCTTC
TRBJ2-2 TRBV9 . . CASSVVQGGVTGELFF TGTGCCAGCAGCGTGGTCCAGGGGGGCGTCACCGGGGAGCTGTTTTTT
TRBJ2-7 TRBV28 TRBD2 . CASSLGTSYEQYF TGTGCCAGCAGTTTAGGGACTAGCTACGAGCAGTACTTC
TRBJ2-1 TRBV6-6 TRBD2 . CASSYISGEQFF TGTGCCAGCAGTTACATTAGCGGGGAGCAGTTCTTC
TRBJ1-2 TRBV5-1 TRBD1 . CASSLRGLGEDGYTF TGCGCCAGCAGCTTAAGGGGGCTAGGGGAGGATGGCTACACCTTC
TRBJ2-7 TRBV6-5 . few CASSYRETTEQYF TGTGCCAGCAGTTATCGCGAGACTACCGAGCAGTACTTC
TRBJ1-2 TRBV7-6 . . CASSLAGTGKGGYTF TGTGCCAGCAGCTTAGCGGGCACAGGGAAAGGCGGCTACACCTTC
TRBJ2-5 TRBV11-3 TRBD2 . CASSLIAGLAEETQYF TGTGCCAGCAGCTTAATCGCGGGACTAGCGGAAGAGACCCAGTACTTC
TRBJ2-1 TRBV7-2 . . CASSLGLLLYNEQFF TGTGCCAGCAGCCTCGGACTCCTCCTATACAATGAGCAGTTCTTC
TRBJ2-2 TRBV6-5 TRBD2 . CASRPTSGSGELFF TGTGCCAGCAGACCTACTAGCGGGTCCGGGGAGCTGTTTTTT
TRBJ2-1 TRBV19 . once CASSMDRTATNNEQFF TGTGCCAGTAGTATGGATAGGACAGCAACCAACAATGAGCAGTTCTTC
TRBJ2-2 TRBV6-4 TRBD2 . CASSPLAGGGTGELFF TGTGCCAGCAGTCCGCTTGCGGGAGGCGGAACCGGGGAGCTGTTTTTT
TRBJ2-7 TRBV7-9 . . CASSLTGSGEQYF TGTGCCAGCAGCTTAACAGGGTCGGGCGAGCAGTACTTC
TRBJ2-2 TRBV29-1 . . CSVAGSGELFF TGCAGCGTTGCTGGGTCGGGGGAGCTGTTTTTT
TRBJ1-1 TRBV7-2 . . CASSLGTNTEAFF TGTGCCAGCAGCTTAGGGACGAACACTGAAGCTTTCTTT
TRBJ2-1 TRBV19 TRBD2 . CASSTLAGANEQFF TGTGCCAGTAGCACACTAGCGGGAGCAAATGAGCAGTTCTTC
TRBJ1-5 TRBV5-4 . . CASSLGVGGNQPQHF TGTGCCAGCAGCTTGGGGGTTGGAGGAAATCAGCCCCAGCATTTT
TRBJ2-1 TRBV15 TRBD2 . CATRGGSGSFNEQFF TGTGCCACCAGGGGTGGTAGCGGGAGCTTCAATGAGCAGTTCTTC
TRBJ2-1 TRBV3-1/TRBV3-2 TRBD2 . CASSQAGASGINEQFF TGTGCCAGCAGCCAAGCCGGAGCTAGCGGGATCAATGAGCAGTTCTTC
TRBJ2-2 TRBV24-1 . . CATTPGETGELFF TGTGCCACCACCCCGGGCGAAACCGGGGAGCTGTTTTTT
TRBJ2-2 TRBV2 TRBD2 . CASTSGSYELFF TGTGCCAGCACTAGCGGGAGTTACGAGCTGTTTTTT
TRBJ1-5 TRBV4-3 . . CASSQDRAWSNQPQHF TGCGCCAGCAGCCAAGATCGGGCCTGGAGCAATCAGCCCCAGCATTTT
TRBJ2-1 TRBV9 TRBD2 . CASSDLAGGNEQFF TGTGCCAGCAGCGACCTAGCGGGGGGCAATGAGCAGTTCTTC
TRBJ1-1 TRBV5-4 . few CASSFKGGGRNTEAFF TGTGCCAGCAGCTTTAAGGGTGGGGGGAGGAACACTGAAGCTTTCTTT
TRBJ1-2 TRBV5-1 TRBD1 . CASSLGQGDYGYTF TGCGCCAGCAGCTTGGGACAGGGGGACTATGGCTACACCTTC
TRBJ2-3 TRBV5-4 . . CASSFPVTDTQYF TGTGCCAGCAGCTTCCCTGTCACAGATACGCAGTATTTT
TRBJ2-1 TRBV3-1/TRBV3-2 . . CASSQGPPNEQFF TGTGCCAGCAGCCAGGGACCGCCCAATGAGCAGTTCTTC
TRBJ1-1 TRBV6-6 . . CASSPTRGMNTEAFF TGTGCCAGCAGTCCGACAAGGGGCATGAACACTGAAGCTTTCTTT
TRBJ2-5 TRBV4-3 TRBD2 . CASSRLAGETQYF TGCGCCAGCAGCCGACTAGCTGGAGAGACCCAGTACTTC
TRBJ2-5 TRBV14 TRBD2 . CASSQMASGRFQETQYF TGTGCCAGCAGCCAAATGGCTAGCGGGAGATTCCAAGAGACCCAGTACTTC
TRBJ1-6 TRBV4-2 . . CASSLALGGRYNSPLHF TGTGCCAGCAGCCTAGCTCTGGGAGGCAGATATAATTCACCCCTCCACTTT